The 10 T cell receptor beta chains in this list originate from one sample, sequenced in a study of CD8 T cells in ankylosing spondylitis. Findings and limits, study-wide: Roughly eight highly homologous variants formed a TCR beta motif that appeared characteristic of ankylosing spondylitis blood.

MiXCR, run by TCRdb on the 5' RACE reads, gives a single entry per CDR3 protein. The sample yields more than 600,000 distinct CDR3 sequences, roughly 20% seen once. Their antigens are not known. The material sequenced was blood, either unsorted or a sorted T cell fraction (not recorded which). The source of these receptors is a male donor with ankylosing spondylitis.

A remark on this clonotype: This CDR3 is missing its conserved last phenylalanine or tryptophan, likely due to a read error. The genes are TRBV29-1 and TRBJ1-2; TRBD1 agrees at 11 bases. CDR3 length: 13 residues. The germline CDR1 and CDR2 sequences are SQVTM and ANQGSEA. The V and J ends lost 2 bases and 7 bases, in that order; junction bases with no gene match: 3. The CDR3 protein is CSVEHGTGGGYTI. The CDR3 nucleotides are TGCAGCGTTGAACATGGGACAGGGGGTGGCTACACCATC.

V and J are TRBV27 and TRBJ2-2; TRBD1 is a possible D gene (5 bases). This CDR3 is 17 amino acids long. Germline V gene sequence: CDR1 MNHEY, CDR2 SMNVEV (reference sequence). Trimming removed 2 bases at V and 3 bases at J, with 16 bases between. CDR3 bases: TGTGCCAGCAGTTTAGATCAGGGAACCCCGTACACCGGGGAGCTGTTTTTT. The encoded protein is CASSLDQGTPYTGELFF.

This clonotype was counted only a few times. This chain joins TRBV19 and TRBJ2-1; D may be TRBD2 (6 bases). Trimming pared 10 bases from V and 6 bases from J, leaving 28 bases between. In germline, CDR1 is LNHDA, CDR2 SQIVND (reference sequence). The CDR3 covers 17 residues. CDR3 amino acids: CATVRGEGLVGRNEQFF. The CDR3 DNA follows: TGTGCCACCGTTCGCGGGGAAGGTCTGGTCGGTCGCAATGAGCAGTTCTTC. The full variable domain, in which reference TRBV19 and TRBJ2-1 provide the parts outside the CDR3, is DGGITQSPKYLFRKEGQNVTLSCEQNLNHDAMYWYRQDPGQGLRLIYYSQIVNDFQKGDIAEGYSVSREKKESFPLTVTSAQKNPTAFYLCATVRGEGLVGRNEQFFGPGTRLTVL.

This clonotype was detected once. This sequence joins TRBV7-3 and TRBJ1-1; TRBD1 might be the D (6 bases). Per germline, CDR1 SGHTA and CDR2 FQGTGA. The V gene lost 4 bases and the J gene lost 4 bases, with 19 bases spanning the gap. The CDR3 extends over 16 amino acids. CDR3 bases: TGTGCCAGCAGCTCCCTCGGGACACAACAGGGCACTGAAGCTTTCTTT. Translated: CASSSLGTQQGTEAFF.

V and J are TRBV3-1 and TRBJ1-1, with D uncertain. V shed 0 bases and J shed 5 bases, with 13 bases lying between them. The CDR3 runs 15 residues. CDR1 is LGHDT and CDR2 is YNNKEL in the germline V gene (reference sequence). CDR3 sequence reads: CASSQEGKSGTEAFF. The CDR3 nucleotides read TGTGCCAGCAGCCAAGAAGGGAAGTCTGGGACTGAAGCTTTCTTT.

With regard to this clonotype: A clone one base away is much larger, so this may be a read error. The V call is TRBV5-6, the J call TRBJ2-3; TRBD1 agrees at 7 bases. The length of the CDR3 is 16 residues. Germline V gene data show CDR1 as SGHDT and CDR2 as YYEEEE. This CDR3 reads CASSFFGTEHTDMQYF. The CDR3 coding sequence is TGTGCCAGCAGCTTTTTCGGGACAGAGCACACAGATATGCAGTATTTT.

The rearrangement uses TRBV20-1 and TRBJ2-1; weak D call: TRBD2 (6 bases). The V gene lost 4 bases and the J gene lost 9 bases, with 19 bases spanning the gap. Germline-derived CDR1 and CDR2 are DFQATT and SNEGSKA (reference sequence). There are 14 residues in the CDR3. The CDR3 is CSATSVGTYFEQFF. CDR3 in DNA: TGCAGTGCTACTAGCGTGGGGACCTATTTTGAGCAGTTCTTC.

The sample holds many counts of this clonotype. The V call is TRBV20-1, the J call TRBJ1-3; 8 nucleotides match TRBD1. Unmatched junction bases numbered 6, after V lost 5 bases and J lost 0 bases. Germline-derived CDR1 and CDR2 are DFQATT and SNEGSKA (reference sequence). The CDR3 sequence is 15 residues long. The CDR3 spells CSAPGQGNSGNTIYF. The CDR3 nucleotides are TGCAGTGCTCCAGGACAGGGAAACTCTGGAAACACCATATATTTT.

The V and J genes are TRBV7-8 and TRBJ2-3; no reliable D call. The CDR3 covers 13 residues. Germline V gene lookup returns CDR1 SGHVS and CDR2 FQNEAQ. Trimming removed 3 bases at V and 3 bases at J, with 7 bases between. The CDR3 loop is CASSFLITDTQYF. CDR3 coding DNA: TGTGCCAGCAGCTTCCTAATAACAGATACGCAGTATTTT.

Only a few counts were recorded for this clonotype. The chain links TRBV9 to TRBJ2-1, with 11 positions matching TRBD2. The germline V gene encodes CDR1 SGDLS and CDR2 YYNGEE. CDR3 length: 16 amino acids. The junction had 7 bases not matched to a gene; V was cut back by 2 bases and J by 6 bases. CDR3 bases: TGTGCCAGCAGCGTGACTAGCGGGAAGGTAGGCAATGAGCAGTTCTTC. Translation gives CASSVTSGKVGNEQFF.